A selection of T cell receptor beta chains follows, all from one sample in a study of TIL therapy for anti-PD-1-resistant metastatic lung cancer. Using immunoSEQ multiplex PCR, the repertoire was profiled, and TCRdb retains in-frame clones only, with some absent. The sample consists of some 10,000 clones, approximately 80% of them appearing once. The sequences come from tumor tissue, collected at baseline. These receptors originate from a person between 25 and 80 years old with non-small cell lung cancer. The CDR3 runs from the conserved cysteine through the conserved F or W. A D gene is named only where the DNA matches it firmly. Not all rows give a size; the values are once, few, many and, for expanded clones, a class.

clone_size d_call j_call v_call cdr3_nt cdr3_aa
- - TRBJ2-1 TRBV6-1 TGTGCCAGCAGTGATTCGTCCAGGTCTCTGAATGAGCAGTTCTTC CASSDSSRSLNEQFF
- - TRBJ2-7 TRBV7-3 TGTGCCAGCAGCTTAGGGCAGGGATCTCCCTACGAGCAGTACTTC CASSLGQGSPYEQYF
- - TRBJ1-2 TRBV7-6 TGTGCCAGCAGCTTAGTGTGCCCAAGCTTGCGGAGAGCCGGCAACACCTTC CASSLVCPSLRRAGNTF
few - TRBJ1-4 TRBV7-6 TGTGCCAGCAGCTCCCAGCCCGACGGAGTTAATGAAAAACTGTTTTTT CASSSQPDGVNEKLFF
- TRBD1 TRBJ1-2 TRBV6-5 TGTGCCAGCAGTTACGTCGGGACAGGAGAAGGGGGCTACACCTTC CASSYVGTGEGGYTF
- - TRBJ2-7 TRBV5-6 TGTGCCAGCAGCTTGGCACCGTCCTACGAGCAGTACTTC CASSLAPSYEQYF
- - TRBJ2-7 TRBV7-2 TGTGCCAGCAGCTCAGAGGTACGGCCCTACGAGCAGTACTTC CASSSEVRPYEQYF
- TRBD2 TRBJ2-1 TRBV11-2 TGTGCCAGCAGCTTAGTCCGGACTAGCGGGAGAGGTGAGCAGTTCTTC CASSLVRTSGRGEQFF
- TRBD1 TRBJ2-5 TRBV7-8 TGTGCCAGCAGCTTATGGGGACAGCAAGAGACCCAGTACTTC CASSLWGQQETQYF
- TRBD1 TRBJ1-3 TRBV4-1 TGCGCCAGCAGCCAGGGAGTAAACAGGGGTGACGCTGGAAACACCATATATTTT CASSQGVNRGDAGNTIYF